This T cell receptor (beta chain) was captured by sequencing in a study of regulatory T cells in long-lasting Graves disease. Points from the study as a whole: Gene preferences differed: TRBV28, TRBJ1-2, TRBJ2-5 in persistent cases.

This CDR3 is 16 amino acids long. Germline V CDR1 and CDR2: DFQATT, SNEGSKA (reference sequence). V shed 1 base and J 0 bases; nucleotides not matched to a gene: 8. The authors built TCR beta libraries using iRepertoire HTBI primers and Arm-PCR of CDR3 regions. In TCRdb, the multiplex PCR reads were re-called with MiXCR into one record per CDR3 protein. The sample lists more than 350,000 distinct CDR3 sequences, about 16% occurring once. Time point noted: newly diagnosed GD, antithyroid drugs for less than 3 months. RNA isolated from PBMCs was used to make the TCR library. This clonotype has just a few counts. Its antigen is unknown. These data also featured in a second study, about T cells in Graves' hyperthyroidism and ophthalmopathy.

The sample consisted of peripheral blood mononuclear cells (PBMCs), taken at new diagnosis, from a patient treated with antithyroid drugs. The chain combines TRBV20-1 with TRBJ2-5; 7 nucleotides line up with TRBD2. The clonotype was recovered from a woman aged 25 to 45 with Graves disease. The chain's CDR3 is CSARGYGLADQETQYF. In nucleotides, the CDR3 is TGCAGTGCTAGAGGTTACGGCCTAGCGGACCAAGAGACCCAGTACTTC.